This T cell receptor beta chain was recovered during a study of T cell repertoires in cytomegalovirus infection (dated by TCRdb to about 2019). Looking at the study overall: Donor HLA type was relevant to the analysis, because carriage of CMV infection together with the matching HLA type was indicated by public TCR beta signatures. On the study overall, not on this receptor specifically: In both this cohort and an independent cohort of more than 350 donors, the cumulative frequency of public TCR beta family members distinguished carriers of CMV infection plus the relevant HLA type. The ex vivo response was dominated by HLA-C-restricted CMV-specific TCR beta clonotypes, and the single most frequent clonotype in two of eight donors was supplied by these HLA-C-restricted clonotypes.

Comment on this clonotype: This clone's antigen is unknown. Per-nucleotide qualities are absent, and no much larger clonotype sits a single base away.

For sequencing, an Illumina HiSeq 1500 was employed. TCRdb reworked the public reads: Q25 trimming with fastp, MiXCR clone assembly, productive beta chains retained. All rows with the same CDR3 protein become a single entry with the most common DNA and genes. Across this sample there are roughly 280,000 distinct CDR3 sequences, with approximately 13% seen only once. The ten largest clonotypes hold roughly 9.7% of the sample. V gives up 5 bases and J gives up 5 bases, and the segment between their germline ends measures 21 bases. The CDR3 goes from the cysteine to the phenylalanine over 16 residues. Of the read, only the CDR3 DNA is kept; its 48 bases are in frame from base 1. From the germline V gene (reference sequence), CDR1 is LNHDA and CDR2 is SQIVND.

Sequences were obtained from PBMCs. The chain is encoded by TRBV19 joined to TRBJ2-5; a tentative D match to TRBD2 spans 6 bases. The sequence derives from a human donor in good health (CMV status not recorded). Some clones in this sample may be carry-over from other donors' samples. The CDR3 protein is CASSPTVSTRLETQYF. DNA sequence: TGTGCCAGTAGTCCCACCGTTTCGACTAGATTGGAGACCCAGTACTTC. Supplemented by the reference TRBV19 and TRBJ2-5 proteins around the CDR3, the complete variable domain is DGGITQSPKYLFRKEGQNVTLSCEQNLNHDAMYWYRQDPGQGLRLIYYSQIVNDFQKGDIAEGYSVSREKKESFPLTVTSAQKNPTAFYLCASSPTVSTRLETQYFGPGTRLLVL.